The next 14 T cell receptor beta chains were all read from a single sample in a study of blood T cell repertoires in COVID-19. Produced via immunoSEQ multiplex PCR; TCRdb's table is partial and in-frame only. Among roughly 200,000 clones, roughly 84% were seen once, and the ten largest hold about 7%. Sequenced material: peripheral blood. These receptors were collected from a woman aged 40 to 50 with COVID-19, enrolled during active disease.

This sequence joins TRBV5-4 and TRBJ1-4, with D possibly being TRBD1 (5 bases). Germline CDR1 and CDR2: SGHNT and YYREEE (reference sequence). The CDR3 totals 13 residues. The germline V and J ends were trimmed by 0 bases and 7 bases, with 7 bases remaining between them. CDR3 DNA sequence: TGTGCCAGCAGCTTGGGGGGCAGTGAAAAACTGTTTTTT. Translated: CASSLGGSEKLFF.

The CDR3 reads CASSRVQGANTGELFF. The CDR3 DNA sequence: TGTGCCAGCAGCAGGGTACAGGGGGCGAACACCGGGGAGCTGTTTTTT. This chain uses TRBV7-3 with TRBJ2-2; 8 bases map to TRBD1. The V gene end was trimmed by 5 bases and the J gene end by 0 bases; junction bases not matched to a gene: 5. The germline V gene has CDR1 SGHTA and CDR2 FQGTGA. CDR3 length: 16 residues.

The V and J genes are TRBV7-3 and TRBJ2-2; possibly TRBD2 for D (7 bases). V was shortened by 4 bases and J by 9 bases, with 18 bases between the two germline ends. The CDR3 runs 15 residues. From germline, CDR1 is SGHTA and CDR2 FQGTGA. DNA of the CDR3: TGTGCCAGCAGCTCCCGGGGGCGGGAGCAGAGGGAGCTGTTTTTT. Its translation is CASSSRGREQRELFF.

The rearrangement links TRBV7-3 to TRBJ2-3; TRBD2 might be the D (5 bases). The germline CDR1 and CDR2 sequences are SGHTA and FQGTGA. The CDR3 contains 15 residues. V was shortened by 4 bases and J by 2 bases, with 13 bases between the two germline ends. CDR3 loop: CASSSLGGPTDTQYF. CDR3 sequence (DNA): TGTGCCAGCAGCTCACTAGGAGGCCCCACAGATACGCAGTATTTT.

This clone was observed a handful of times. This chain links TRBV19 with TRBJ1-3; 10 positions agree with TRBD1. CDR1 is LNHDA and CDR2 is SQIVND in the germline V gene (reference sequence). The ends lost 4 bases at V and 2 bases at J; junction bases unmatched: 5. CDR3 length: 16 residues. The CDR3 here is CASSTTGTGAGNTIYF. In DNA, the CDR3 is TGTGCCAGTAGTACCACCGGGACAGGGGCTGGAAACACCATATATTTT.

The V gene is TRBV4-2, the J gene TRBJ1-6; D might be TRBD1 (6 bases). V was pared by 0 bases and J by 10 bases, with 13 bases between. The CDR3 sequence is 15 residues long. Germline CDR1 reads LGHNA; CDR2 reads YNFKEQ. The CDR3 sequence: CASSQETGLGSPLHF. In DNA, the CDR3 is TGTGCCAGCAGCCAAGAGACAGGCTTGGGGTCACCCCTCCACTTT.

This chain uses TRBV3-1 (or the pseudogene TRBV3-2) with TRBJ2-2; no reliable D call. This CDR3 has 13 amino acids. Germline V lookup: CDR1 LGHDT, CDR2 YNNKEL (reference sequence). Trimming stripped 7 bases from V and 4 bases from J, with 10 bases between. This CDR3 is CASKEVGTGELFF. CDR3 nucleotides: TGTGCCAGCAAAGAGGTCGGCACCGGGGAGCTGTTTTTT.

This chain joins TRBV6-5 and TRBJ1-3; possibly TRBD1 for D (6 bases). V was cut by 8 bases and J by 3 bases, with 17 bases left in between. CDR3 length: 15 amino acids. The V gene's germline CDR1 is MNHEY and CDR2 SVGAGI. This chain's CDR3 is CASAKTGSDGNTIYF. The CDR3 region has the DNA TGTGCCAGCGCTAAGACAGGATCGGATGGAAACACCATATATTTT.

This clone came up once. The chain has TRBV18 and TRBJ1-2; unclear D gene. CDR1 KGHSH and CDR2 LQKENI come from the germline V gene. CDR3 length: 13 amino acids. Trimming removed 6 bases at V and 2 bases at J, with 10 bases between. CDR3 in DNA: TGTGCCAGCTCCCCCGACACCAACTATGGCTACACCTTC. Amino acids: CASSPDTNYGYTF.

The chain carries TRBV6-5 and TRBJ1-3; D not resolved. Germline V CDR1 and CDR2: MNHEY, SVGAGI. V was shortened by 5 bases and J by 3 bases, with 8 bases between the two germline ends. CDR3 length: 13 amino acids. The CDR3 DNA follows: TGTGCCAGCAGTCGCTCCAGTGGAAACACCATATATTTT. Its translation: CASSRSSGNTIYF.

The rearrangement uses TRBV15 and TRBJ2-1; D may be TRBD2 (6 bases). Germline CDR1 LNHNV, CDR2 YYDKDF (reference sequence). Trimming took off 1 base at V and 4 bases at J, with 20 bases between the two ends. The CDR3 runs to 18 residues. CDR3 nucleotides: TGTGCCACCAGCAGAGCCTCCACCCTAGCGCTCGGGTACAATGAGCAGTTCTTC. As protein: CATSRASTLALGYNEQFF.

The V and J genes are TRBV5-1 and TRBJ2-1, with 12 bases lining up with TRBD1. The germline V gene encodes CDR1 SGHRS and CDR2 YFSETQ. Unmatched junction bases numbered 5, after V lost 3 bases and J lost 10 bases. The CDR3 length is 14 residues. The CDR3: CASSWGQGAEEQFF. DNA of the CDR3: TGCGCCAGCAGCTGGGGACAGGGGGCCGAAGAGCAGTTCTTC. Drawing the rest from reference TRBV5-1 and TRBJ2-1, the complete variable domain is KAGVTQTPRYLIKTRGQQVTLSCSPISGHRSVSWYQQTPGQGLQFLFEYFSETQRNKGNFPGRFSGRQFSNSRSEMNVSTLELGDSALYLCASSWGQGAEEQFFGPGTRLTVL.

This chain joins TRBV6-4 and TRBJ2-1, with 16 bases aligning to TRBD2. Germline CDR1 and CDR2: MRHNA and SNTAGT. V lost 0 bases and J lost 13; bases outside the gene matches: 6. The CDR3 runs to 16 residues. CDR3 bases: TGTGCCAGCAGTGACTCTGGGACTAGCGGGGGGGACGTCCAGTTCTTC. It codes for CASSDSGTSGGDVQFF.

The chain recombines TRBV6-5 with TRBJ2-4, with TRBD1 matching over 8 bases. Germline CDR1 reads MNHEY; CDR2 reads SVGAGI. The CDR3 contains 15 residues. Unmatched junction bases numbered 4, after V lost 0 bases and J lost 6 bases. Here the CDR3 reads CASSYSTGARNIQYF. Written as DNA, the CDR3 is TGTGCCAGCAGTTACTCGACAGGGGCCCGAAACATTCAGTACTTC.